A selection of T cell receptor beta chains follows, all from one sample in a study of cytomegalovirus exposure and HLA in healthy donors. Sequenced by immunoSEQ multiplex PCR; TCRdb stores in-frame clones only, minus some. The sample shows approximately 200,000 clones, around 80% of them seen only once. Sequencing was done on a sample of PBMCs. These receptors originate from a woman in her twenties or thirties in good health and CMV-seropositive. Both conserved end residues are part of each CDR3. The D gene is left open where the match is weak.

d_gene: -
j_gene: TRBJ2-7
v_gene: TRBV10-3
CDR3aa: CAISESGAVTYEQYF

d_gene: -
j_gene: TRBJ2-5
v_gene: TRBV29-1
CDR3aa: CSLGVGKETQYF

d_gene: -
j_gene: TRBJ2-5
v_gene: TRBV13
CDR3aa: CASSLAGDPRETQYF

d_gene: -
j_gene: TRBJ1-5
v_gene: TRBV29-1
CDR3aa: CSVGDYRDQPQHF

d_gene: TRBD1
j_gene: TRBJ2-5
v_gene: TRBV11-2
CDR3aa: CASTTTDRVETQYF

d_gene: -
j_gene: TRBJ2-6
v_gene: TRBV28
CDR3aa: CASSSIIGVNSGANVLTF

d_gene: -
j_gene: TRBJ2-3
v_gene: TRBV7-2
CDR3aa: CASSSDSATQYF

d_gene: -
j_gene: TRBJ1-5
v_gene: TRBV7-2
CDR3aa: CASSLVGGGNNQPQHF

d_gene: TRBD2
j_gene: TRBJ2-1
v_gene: TRBV6-5
CDR3aa: CASSYGLAGGNEQFF

d_gene: -
j_gene: TRBJ2-1
v_gene: TRBV29-1
CDR3aa: CSVDLDTYNEQFF

d_gene: -
j_gene: TRBJ1-6
v_gene: TRBV27
CDR3aa: CASSPDTGSPLHF

d_gene: TRBD1
j_gene: TRBJ1-4
v_gene: TRBV5-6
CDR3aa: CASSFSTGGNEKLFF

d_gene: TRBD1
j_gene: TRBJ2-2
v_gene: TRBV2
CDR3aa: CASSQPGQDIVEGLKTGELFF

d_gene: TRBD1
j_gene: TRBJ1-2
v_gene: TRBV27
CDR3aa: CASRQGPQVGGYTF

d_gene: TRBD1
j_gene: TRBJ1-5
v_gene: TRBV7-9
CDR3aa: CASSFGTGGARSNQPQHF

d_gene: TRBD1
j_gene: TRBJ2-5
v_gene: TRBV11-2
CDR3aa: CASSPGTGFPETQYF

d_gene: TRBD1
j_gene: TRBJ2-2
v_gene: TRBV5-1
CDR3aa: CASSLVRTGGNTGELFF